These 23 T cell receptor beta chains came from one sample sequenced in a study of Ad26.COV2.S vaccination and SARS-CoV-2 variants. Profiled with immunoSEQ multiplex PCR; TCRdb holds only in-frame clones, not every one. Of around 400,000 clones in the sample, about 91% were seen once. The treatment denotes: some 20 received Ad26.COV2.S at low or high dose, single or two shots; about 5 received placebo; per-sample allocation not given. On day 63 after the first injection, vaccine and placebo recipients gave samples. Here the sequenced sample was peripheral blood, taken in a trial of Ad26.COV2.S vaccine versus placebo. These receptors originate from a person aged 18-60 years who received the Ad26.COV2.S COVID-19 vaccine or a placebo.

J is TRBJ2-5 and V is TRBV3-1 (or the pseudogene TRBV3-2); D unclear. The CDR3 totals 14 residues. V dropped 0 bases and J dropped 1 base, with 6 bases sitting between them. Per the germline V gene, CDR1 is LGHDT and CDR2 is YNNKEL (reference sequence). The CDR3 nucleotides are TGTGCCAGCAGCCAAGATCTGAGCCAAGAGACCCAGTACTTC. Protein product: CASSQDLSQETQYF.

CDR3 DNA: TGTGCCAGCAGCTTAGGGTCAGGGAACACTGAAGCTTTCTTT. This gives the protein CASSLGSGNTEAFF. V is TRBV7-9 and J is TRBJ1-1, with D hard to call. CDR3 size: 14 residues. Germline CDR1 reads SEHNR; CDR2 reads FQNEAQ (reference sequence). V lost 1 base and J lost 1, with 7 bases in between.

The rearrangement joins TRBV4-1 to TRBJ2-7; the D gene is possibly TRBD2 (6 bases). Trimming pared 1 base from V and 3 bases from J, leaving 19 bases between. The CDR3 has 17 residues. Germline lookup yields CDR1 MGHRA and CDR2 YSYEKL. In DNA, the CDR3 is TGCGCCAGCAGCCAAGGTAGAGGAGGGCCAGGGAACTACGAGCAGTACTTC. Amino acid sequence: CASSQGRGGPGNYEQYF.

The chain links TRBV30 to TRBJ2-5; D not certain. V shed 0 bases and J shed 1 base, with 9 bases lying between them. CDR3 length equals 14 residues. Germline CDR1 GTSNPN, CDR2 SVGIG (reference sequence). This CDR3 is CAWSVHRTQETQYF. The CDR3 nucleotides read TGTGCCTGGAGTGTACATCGAACCCAAGAGACCCAGTACTTC.

This clone was seen just once. The chain links TRBV7-3 to TRBJ2-1; D is unclear. Trimming stripped 5 bases from V and 9 bases from J, with 11 bases between. Germline V gene lookup returns CDR1 SGHTA and CDR2 FQGTGA. The CDR3 spans 12 residues. The CDR3 nucleotides are TGTGCCAGCAGCACCCGGGTGGGTGAGCAGTTCTTC. Translation: CASSTRVGEQFF.

This chain joins TRBV4-1 and TRBJ2-5, with D tentatively TRBD2 (5 bases). V was cut by 0 bases and J by 4 bases, with 18 bases left in between. Germline assignment: CDR1 MGHRA and CDR2 YSYEKL. The CDR3 is made up of 17 amino acids. CDR3 nucleotides: TGCGCCAGCAGCCAAGATCGGGGAGTAGGTCCCGGAGAGACCCAGTACTTC. Its translation is CASSQDRGVGPGETQYF.

Written as DNA, the CDR3 is TGTGCCAGCAGCCCCAGACAGGGGGCGAGGACCGGGGAGCTGTTTTTT. Translated: CASSPRQGARTGELFF. The chain uses TRBV5-4 and TRBJ2-2; 10 nucleotides line up with TRBD1. There are 16 residues in the CDR3. Germline CDR1 reads SGHNT; CDR2 reads YYREEE (reference sequence). After removal of 4 bases from V and 5 bases from J, the junction contained 8 bases not matched to a gene.

The chain combines TRBV18 with TRBJ1-4; 7 nucleotides line up with TRBD1. CDR1 and CDR2 from the germline V gene are KGHSH and LQKENI. The V and J ends lost 5 bases and 6 bases, in that order; junction bases with no gene match: 6. The CDR3 contains 14 residues. The CDR3 DNA reads as TGTGCCAGCTCAACCGGGACAGTAGATGAAAAACTGTTTTTT. It translates to CASSTGTVDEKLFF.

J is TRBJ2-1 and V is TRBV7-2; 7 positions agree with TRBD1. The germline gives CDR1 SGHTA, CDR2 FQGNSA. V lost 1 base to trimming and J lost 6 bases; unmatched junction nucleotides: 6. CDR3 length: 15 residues. The CDR3 DNA follows: TGTGCCAGCAGCTTAGGGGGACAGCACCTCAATGAGCAGTTCTTC. Translation: CASSLGGQHLNEQFF.

The V and J genes are TRBV2 and TRBJ2-6; the D gene could be TRBD1 or TRBD2 (5 bases each). The CDR3 has 18 amino acids. Looked up from germline, CDR1 is SNHLY and CDR2 is FYNNEI. V lost 2 bases to trimming and J lost 0 bases, with 14 bases between them. This CDR3 reads CASSERQGSGSGANVLTF. The DNA of the CDR3 is TGTGCCAGCAGTGAAAGGCAGGGAAGCGGCTCTGGGGCCAACGTCCTGACTTTC.

The chain joins TRBV18 to TRBJ1-6, with a weak D call TRBD1 (6 bases). V lost 4 bases and J 7 bases, leaving 23 bases between the germline ends. The CDR3 extends over 18 amino acids. Germline V gives CDR1 KGHSH, CDR2 LQKENI. The CDR3 loop reads CASSLNGQSSQGNSPLHF. In DNA, the CDR3 is TGTGCCAGCTCACTGAATGGACAGTCCTCCCAAGGGAATTCACCCCTCCACTTT.

In the case of this clone: Other nucleotide sequences in the sample specify the same CDR3. The V and J genes are TRBV7-9 and TRBJ1-2, with 9 bases matching TRBD1. The trim removed 3 bases at V and 4 bases at J, leaving 0 bases unmatched. CDR1 and CDR2 (germline): SEHNR, FQNEAQ (reference sequence). This CDR3 comprises 13 residues. CDR3 in DNA: TGTGCCAGCAGCTTGGACAGGGGCTATGGCTACACCTTC. Translation: CASSLDRGYGYTF.

The chain recombines TRBV18 with TRBJ2-3; D gene uncertain. V lost 2 bases and J 0 bases, leaving 9 bases between the germline ends. Germline V gene data show CDR1 as KGHSH and CDR2 as LQKENI. This CDR3 is 15 amino acids long. As DNA, the CDR3 is TGTGCCAGCTCACCAATTGGGGTCAGCACAGATACGCAGTATTTT. It encodes CASSPIGVSTDTQYF.

In DNA form, the CDR3 reads TGTGCCAGCAGCCAAGATACCCCGGGACAGGGGGCCAACTATGGCTACACCTTC. As protein: CASSQDTPGQGANYGYTF. The chain employs TRBV4-2 and TRBJ1-2, with TRBD1 identical over 12 bases. V trimming: 0 bases; J trimming: 2 bases; junction bases outside the gene matches: 7. The CDR3 runs 18 residues. Per the germline V gene, CDR1 is LGHNA and CDR2 is YNFKEQ.

V gene TRBV28 combines with J gene TRBJ1-3; D not certain. Trimming took off 2 bases at V and 4 bases at J, with 15 bases between the two ends. The germline gives CDR1 MDHEN, CDR2 SYDVKM. The CDR3 runs to 16 residues. This CDR3 reads CASSLLEGTWGNTIYF. The CDR3 DNA follows: TGTGCCAGCAGTTTACTGGAGGGCACGTGGGGAAACACCATATATTTT.

The chain has TRBV25-1 and TRBJ1-6, with TRBD1 as a possible D gene (5 bases). The V end lost 6 bases, the J end lost 7 bases, and 19 bases lay between the germline ends. This CDR3 comprises 16 residues. Germline CDR1 reads MGHDK; CDR2 reads SYGVNS. CDR3 coding DNA: TGTGCCAGCAGAGAACGGGGGTCGCGTCGGAATTCACCCCTCCACTTT. Translation: CASRERGSRRNSPLHF.

This clone was observed a single time. The rearrangement uses TRBV12-5 and TRBJ2-3; 8 bases map to TRBD2. The V and J ends lost 3 bases and 8 bases, in that order; junction bases with no gene match: 4. The CDR3 covers 13 residues. In germline, CDR1 is LGHNT, CDR2 FRNRAP. The CDR3 region is CASGFSGRGTQYF. CDR3 coding DNA: TGTGCTAGTGGTTTCTCCGGGAGGGGTACGCAGTATTTT.

The genes are TRBV6-6 and TRBJ2-2; D is undetermined. The CDR3 consists of 16 residues. CDR1 is MNHNY and CDR2 is SVGAGI in the germline V gene (reference sequence). With 0 bases removed from V and 2 bases from J, the gap between germline ends came to 10 bases. The CDR3 sequence: CASSYSGRLNTGELFF. The DNA of the CDR3 is TGTGCCAGCAGTTACTCGGGCAGGTTAAACACCGGGGAGCTGTTTTTT.

V gene TRBV27 combines with J gene TRBJ2-7, with 9 bases aligning to TRBD2. The CDR3 has 13 residues. V lost 8 bases, J lost 5 bases, and 7 bases stayed unmatched. Per the germline V gene, CDR1 is MNHEY and CDR2 is SMNVEV (reference sequence). The CDR3 DNA follows: TGTGCCAGCGGACTCGCGGGGGGGAACGAGCAGTACTTC. Amino acids: CASGLAGGNEQYF.

This chain joins TRBV10-2 and TRBJ2-7; 9 positions match TRBD1. V shed 6 bases and J 2 bases; nucleotides not matched to a gene: 2. This CDR3 is built from 13 residues. Germline V gene lookup returns CDR1 WSHSY and CDR2 SAAADI. Here the CDR3 reads CASSRTGAYEQYF. The CDR3 DNA sequence: TGCGCCAGCAGCCGGACAGGGGCCTACGAGCAGTACTTC.

In nucleotides, the CDR3 is TGTGCCAGCAGCGTAGCTGGGGAGGATCCGTACAATGAGCAGTTCTTC. This encodes CASSVAGEDPYNEQFF. This chain uses TRBV9 with TRBJ2-1; possible D gene TRBD2, 6 bases. V was pared by 0 bases and J by 4 bases, with 14 bases between. This CDR3 contains 16 residues. Germline V gene data show CDR1 as SGDLS and CDR2 as YYNGEE.

The chain is built from TRBV28 and TRBJ2-7; D is possibly TRBD1 (6 bases). V was clipped by 4 bases and J by 0 bases, with 16 bases between them. The CDR3 loop spans 16 amino acids. The germline CDR1 and CDR2 sequences are MDHEN and SYDVKM. CDR3 region: CASSSPSTGYSYEQYF. The CDR3 nucleotides are TGTGCCAGCAGTTCACCCTCCACAGGGTACTCCTACGAGCAGTACTTC.

The J gene is TRBJ2-1, the V gene TRBV19; D assignment may be TRBD1 or TRBD2 (5 bases each). The ends were cut back, 5 bases at V and 9 bases at J, with 14 bases in the middle. Germline V gives CDR1 LNHDA, CDR2 SQIVND (reference sequence). The CDR3 length is 13 residues. The CDR3 DNA follows: TGTGCCAGTAGTCCCTCGACTGGGGGTGAGCAGTTCTTC. Translation: CASSPSTGGEQFF. Full variable domain (rest looked up from reference TRBV19 and TRBJ2-1): DGGITQSPKYLFRKEGQNVTLSCEQNLNHDAMYWYRQDPGQGLRLIYYSQIVNDFQKGDIAEGYSVSREKKESFPLTVTSAQKNPTAFYLCASSPSTGGEQFFGPGTRLTVL.